This T cell receptor (beta chain) was captured in a study of shared clonotypes between healthy human individuals. On the study more broadly: Every donor yielded three CD4 naive, three CD4 memory, two CD8 naive and one CD8 memory plate.

Over several immunoSEQ plates, each subset's genomic DNA was distributed in even portions. TCRdb's table, derived via immunoSEQ multiplex PCR, lists solely in-frame clones and lacks some. Found here are over a million clones, approximately 96% of them singletons; the top ten hold 1.2%. V shed 2 bases and J shed 5 bases, with 6 bases lying between them. Germline lookup yields CDR1 SEHNR and CDR2 FQNEAQ (reference sequence). The CDR3 has 12 residues. All of the donors resided in Nashville, Tennessee, and each was a Caucasian adult. The sample consisted of naive CD4+ T cells sorted from blood. Subset of the sample: CD45RA+ positively selected. The J gene is TRBJ2-5, the V gene TRBV7-9; D gene uncertain. This TCR was recovered from a young man in good health. In DNA, the CDR3 is TGTGCCAGCAGCTTACACCCCGAGACCCAGTACTTC. This translates into CASSLHPETQYF.